This TCR beta chain was documented in a study of PD-1 blockade in classical Hodgkin lymphoma. About the study: Patients had nivolumab dosed at 3 mg/kg, delivered intravenously every 2 weeks.

Each and every patient relapsed after autologous stem cell transplantation, and patients got differing brentuximab vedotin exposure. Whole-study findings and limits: By C4D1, CD4+ diversity increased significantly, especially in complete responders. With respect to the repertoire differences, their causes, possibly disease activity or prior therapy, remain undefined. Newly diagnosed and completely responding patients shared comparable baseline diversity.

V was pared by 0 bases and J by 0 bases, with 5 bases of the junction left unmatched. The CDR3 contains 17 residues. CDR1 is SGDLS, CDR2 YYNGEE, per germline. With respect to this clone: The antigen is not known.

TCRdb keeps only in-frame clones here, not all; method: immunoSEQ multiplex PCR. This table holds about 98,000 clones, around 90% found once. The V and J genes are TRBV9 and TRBJ2-2, with TRBD2 matching over 7 bases. This TCR was sampled from a human donor with classical Hodgkin lymphoma. The starting material was peripheral blood mononuclear cells (PBMCs), obtained at baseline. This chain's CDR3 is CASSVAREGPNTGELFF. In nucleotides, the CDR3 is TGTGCCAGCAGCGTAGCAAGGGAGGGACCGAACACCGGGGAGCTGTTTTTT.